This entry is about one T cell receptor beta chain. Its binding antigen is unknown. No base qualities exist here, and no much larger clone lies one base off it. This sample was included in a study of T cell responses to AZD1222 COVID-19 vaccine (dated by TCRdb to the early 2020s). About the investigation overall: AZD1222 recipients with second doses at about 4 weeks or about 12 weeks were pooled, because spike-specific TCR depth and breadth did not differ between schedules. A total of over 230 trial participants underwent TCR sequencing, of whom approximately 210 received two doses of AZD1222 and 26 received two doses of the MenACWY control vaccine. Enrollment into the trials was organized by age into subgroups of 18-55, 56-69 and 70-plus years, and those subgroups contained roughly 150, 30 and 60 TCR-sequenced participants, respectively. The research as a whole found: The 56-69-year group was small, and its depth increase did not reach significance, likely because of low power. Nearly half of unique spike-specific TCRs reportedly recognized epitopes outside regions mutated in the B.1.351 and B.1.1.7 variants. No day 14 peak-response samples were available, so repertoires were characterized only after the peak T cell response. Only five or six AZD1222 recipients were SARS-CoV-2 seropositive at baseline, limiting conclusions about previously exposed vaccinees. Participants were mostly white British, with more females than males. The authors suggested clonal diversity may have been underestimated. CD4 TCRs associated with the vaccine covered the entire spike protein, and the dominant responses were in regions 160-218 and 743-854. After two AZD1222 doses, spike-specific TCR breadth and depth were significantly higher than at day 0 and than in MenACWY recipients.

The CDR3 regions of human TCRbeta chains were analyzed by immunosequencing. The source study handled its data this way. TCRs in the repertoires were matched against a reference library of SARS-CoV-2-specific TCRs that had been generated with the MIRA antigen-specificity platform. Breadth was defined as the fraction of unique TCRs that were SARS-CoV-2-associated. Depth was defined as the fraction of total T cells that were SARS-CoV-2-associated. Using the MIRA data, each spike-specific TCR was mapped to the spike region that the TCR reacts to and placed in a CD4 or CD8 class. Log10-transformed breadth and depth values were compared by one-way ANOVA with Sidak's multiple comparisons tests. Drawn from immuneACCESS, this table holds only the in-frame rearrangements with V and J called that TCRdb kept. Clones are partly lost; checked studies trace under half to an unresolved V gene and leave the rest unexplained. V, J and clone size are taken as reported in that table, and D and trimming were inferred from the DNA itself. Counted in this sample were roughly 120,000 clones; approximately 90% of them appeared once. The ten largest clones take up 4.5% to 6% of the sample.

Relative to germline, V is 6 bases shorter and J is 3 bases shorter, with 20 bases between their ends. There are 17 amino acids in the CDR3, from cysteine to phenylalanine inclusive. Left in the record is the CDR3 DNA by itself, 51 bases read in frame from the first base. Based on the germline V gene, the CDR1 and CDR2 sequences are SGHTA and FQGNSA. In the paper's terms, the time point label means: baseline before first vaccination. The vaccinee samples were drawn from two UK trials, COV001 and COV002, one of which was a single-blind randomized controlled phase 2/3 trial testing AZD1222 (ChAdOx1 nCoV-19) in healthy adults. Trial participant PBMC samples were collected at day 0 and day 28 after the second dose for TCRbeta chain sequencing.

The sequencing here drew on peripheral blood, taken on day 0 of AZD1222 vaccination. The sequence was obtained from an adult in good health. The V and J segments used are TRBV7-2 and TRBJ2-2, with the D call perhaps TRBD1 or TRBD2, as 5 bases match in each case. The CDR3 corresponds to CASRSMEGTGYTGELFF. The bases read TGTGCCAGCAGATCCATGGAAGGGACGGGGTACACCGGGGAGCTGTTTTTT.